This T cell receptor beta chain was recovered during a study of cytomegalovirus exposure and HLA in healthy donors. The V gene's germline CDR1 is SGHNT and CDR2 YENEEA. The V gene lost 2 bases and the J gene lost 3 bases, with 4 bases spanning the gap. The CDR3 runs 12 residues. Study-level results: One cluster of highly shared sequence variants probably arose as a sequencing artifact. A missense variant in DCLRE1C was later tied to TCR beta V- and J-gene trimming. The study labeled 164 TCR beta chains cytomegalovirus-associated. Researchers reportedly found TCR beta sequences accurately predicted most subjects' HLA-A and HLA-B alleles.

Researchers ran the PCR with 60 Vbeta and 13 Jbeta primers. Profiling relied on immunoSEQ multiplex PCR, and the TCRdb table lists in-frame clones only, not all of them. The sample holds tens of thousands of clones, approximately 71% seen once. In the case of this clone: No antigen is known for it.

This receptor was obtained from a man aged 35-49 years in good health and CMV-seronegative. The sample taken for sequencing was PBMCs. This chain uses TRBV11-3 with TRBJ1-1; D uncertain. The CDR3 is CASSLLYTEAFF. The CDR3 coding sequence is TGTGCCAGCAGCTTACTTTACACTGAAGCTTTCTTT.